This TCR beta chain appears in the sequencing data of a study of shared clonotypes between healthy human individuals. Study results and caveats: When compared with the clonotypes that were shared by all four sorted-subset donors, the non-shared clonotypes turned out to have lower generation probabilities.

Here immunoSEQ multiplex PCR was the method, and the copy in TCRdb shows in-frame clones only, minus some. This table has about a million clones, approximately 75% appearing once. Details on this clone: Its matching antigen is unknown.

The V gene's germline CDR1 is MNHEY and CDR2 SMNVEV (reference sequence). The V and J ends lost 3 bases and 7 bases, in that order; junction bases with no gene match: 10. The CDR3 is 17 amino acids. This chain connects TRBV27 to TRBJ2-1; 12 bases agree with TRBD2. Sequenced input: memory CD4+ T cells from PBMCs. The subset was: CD45RA-negative fraction. This TCR was sampled from a man in his late teens or twenties in good health. Some clones in this sample may be carry-over from other donors' samples. Here the CDR3 DNA reads TGTGCCAGCAGTTTCCTGACTAGCGGGAGAGGGGAAAATGAGCAGTTCTTC. Translating it yields CASSFLTSGRGENEQFF.